A selection of T cell receptor beta chains follows, all from one sample in a study of cytomegalovirus exposure and HLA in healthy donors. Produced via immunoSEQ multiplex PCR; TCRdb's table is partial and in-frame only. The sample has approximately 82,000 clones; around 9.1% are singletons. The sequenced sample consisted of PBMCs. These receptor sequences come from a man in his fifties or sixties in good health and CMV-seropositive. Both conserved end residues are part of each CDR3. Each record gives: J gene, V gene, clone size, D gene, CDR3 DNA, CDR3 protein. The D gene is left open where the match is weak. A row's size may be missing; if present it is once, few, many or a size class.

>TRBJ2-7|TRBV6-5|few|NA
TGTGCCAGCAGTTATAAACCCAGGGGAACTTTCGAGCAGTACTTC
CASSYKPRGTFEQYF
>TRBJ2-7|TRBV29-1|NA|TRBD2
TGCAGCGTCTCGACTAGCGGTTCCTACGAGCAGTACTTC
CSVSTSGSYEQYF
>TRBJ2-3|TRBV30|NA|TRBD2
TGTGCCTGGAGTGTGTGGAGCGGGAGCCTTCTAAAGCAGTATTTT
CAWSVWSGSLLKQYF
>TRBJ1-1|TRBV13|few|TRBD1
TGTGCCAGCAGCACCCGGGACAGGGGGTCTGAAGCTTTCTTT
CASSTRDRGSEAFF
>TRBJ2-3|TRBV15|NA|NA
TGTGCCACCAGCAGAGGCCAGGTGAACACAGATACGCAGTATTTT
CATSRGQVNTDTQYF
>TRBJ2-7|TRBV28|few|TRBD1
TGTGCCAGCACCCTTTCAGAGCAGGGGGCCCCCTTGGAGCAGTACTTC
CASTLSEQGAPLEQYF
>TRBJ2-5|TRBV7-3|few|NA
TGTGCCAGCAGCTTAACCCCTCAAGAGACCCAGTACTTC
CASSLTPQETQYF
>TRBJ1-1|TRBV7-2|few|NA
TGTGCCAGCAGCTTAGACCCAGGGTTGGACACTGAAGCTTTCTTT
CASSLDPGLDTEAFF
>TRBJ2-5|TRBV9|few|NA
TGCGCCAGCAGCGCCGGGATTTATCAAGAGACCCAGTACTTC
CASSAGIYQETQYF
>TRBJ2-3|TRBV6-1|NA|NA
TGTGCCAGCAGTGAACGGGGCGGGGTAAGCACAGATACGCAGTATTTT
CASSERGGVSTDTQYF
>TRBJ2-3|TRBV7-9|few|TRBD1
TGTGCCAGCAGCTTAGTCACAGGGGATCTGGCTAGCACAGATACGCAGTATTTT
CASSLVTGDLASTDTQYF
>TRBJ2-1|TRBV7-9|few|TRBD1
TGTGCCAGCAGCACCCGAACAGGGGGCTACAATGAGCAGTTCTTC
CASSTRTGGYNEQFF
>TRBJ2-7|TRBV5-1|NA|TRBD1
TGCGCCAGCAGCTCGGGACAGGGAGACTACGAGCAGTACTTC
CASSSGQGDYEQYF
>TRBJ2-7|TRBV7-2|few|TRBD1
TGTGCCAGCAGCTTCCCCGGACAGGGCAGGGTCGGAGAGCAGTACTTC
CASSFPGQGRVGEQYF
>TRBJ1-1|TRBV25-1|few|NA
TGTGCCAGCGGGGGGGTTTACGTAGCTTTCTTT
CASGGVYVAFF
>TRBJ2-1|TRBV11-3|NA|NA
TGTGCCAGCAGCTTGGGGGACAAGGAAAGGCAGTTCTTC
CASSLGDKERQFF
>TRBJ2-6|TRBV6-4|few|NA
TGTGCCAGCAGTGAGAGAGGGGGCTCTGGGGCCAACGTCCTGACTTTC
CASSERGGSGANVLTF
>TRBJ1-6|TRBV2|few|NA
TGTGCCAGCAGTATGACAGGACCTCGAAATTCACCCCTCCACTTT
CASSMTGPRNSPLHF
>TRBJ2-1|TRBV7-8|NA|NA
TGTGCCAGCAGCTTAGCAGGGGTAGTAGGCCGGAACTCCTACAATGAGCAGTTCTTC
CASSLAGVVGRNSYNEQFF
>TRBJ2-2|TRBV5-4|NA|NA
TGTGCCAGCAGCCCGGTAACAGCGAACACCGGGGAGCTGTTTTTT
CASSPVTANTGELFF
>TRBJ2-3|TRBV15|few|NA
TGTGCCACCAGCAGCCTACAGTTCACAGATACGCAGTATTTT
CATSSLQFTDTQYF
>TRBJ1-4|TRBV6-5|few|NA
TGTGCCAGCAGAACTCTAGGCCCAGCCGATGAAAAACTGTTTTTT
CASRTLGPADEKLFF
>TRBJ2-3|TRBV13|NA|TRBD1
TGTGCCAGCAGCCCGCGGACAGGGAGTGCGCAGTATTTT
CASSPRTGSAQYF
>TRBJ1-2|TRBV20-1|NA|NA
TGCAGTGCCACAGAAGCCTATGGCTACACCTTC
CSATEAYGYTF
>TRBJ1-3|TRBV4-1|NA|NA
TGCGCCGGCAGCCAAGCCGGGTTGGTCGGAAACACCATATATTTT
CAGSQAGLVGNTIYF
>TRBJ2-5|TRBV27|few|NA
TGTGCCAGCAGTTTAAGATCGGGACTTTACCAAGAGACCCAGTACTTC
CASSLRSGLYQETQYF
>TRBJ2-6|TRBV11-2|NA|TRBD1
TGTGCCAGCAGCTTAATCGGACAGGGGGCGCCTGGGGCCAACGTCCTGACTTTC
CASSLIGQGAPGANVLTF
>TRBJ1-5|TRBV30|NA|NA
TGTGCCTGGAGTGTACCGGTACAGGGTGGGGTTCAGCCCCAGCATTTT
CAWSVPVQGGVQPQHF
>TRBJ2-5|TRBV6-5|NA|NA
TGTGCCAGCAGTTACTCTTCCGGCGGGGAGACCCAGTACTTC
CASSYSSGGETQYF
>TRBJ2-3|TRBV7-2|few|NA
TGTGCCAGCAGCTTCCGACCAGTGACTACTTCAGATACGCAGTATTTT
CASSFRPVTTSDTQYF
>TRBJ2-3|TRBV7-2|few|TRBD2
TGTGCCAGCAGGTCGGGACTAGCGGGACCCGATACGCAGTATTTT
CASRSGLAGPDTQYF
>TRBJ2-6|TRBV4-2|few|NA
TGTGCCAGCAGCCCAGGAATATCTGGGGCCAACGTCCTGACTTTC
CASSPGISGANVLTF
>TRBJ1-1|TRBV6-6|few|NA
TGTGCCAGCAGTTACTCGGGCGGCGAGGGCACTGAAGCTTTCTTT
CASSYSGGEGTEAFF
>TRBJ1-1|TRBV14|NA|NA
TGTGCCAGCAGCCTGTTTACAGAGGGAAACACTGAAGCTTTCTTT
CASSLFTEGNTEAFF
>TRBJ1-1|TRBV6-5|NA|NA
TGTGCCAGCAGTCGACACGGTGGATCCGAAGCTTTCTTT
CASSRHGGSEAFF
>TRBJ2-2|TRBV19|few|TRBD2
TGTGCCACACGCAGGCTAGCGGGAGGAGTCGGGGAGCTGTTTTTT
CATRRLAGGVGELFF
>TRBJ2-5|TRBV6-6|few|TRBD2
TGTGCCAGCAGTCGGACTAGTTTAGAGACCCAGTACTTC
CASSRTSLETQYF
>TRBJ2-7|TRBV2|NA|TRBD1
TGTGCCAGAAGTGAATTTAGCACACCCGGGACAGACTACGAGCAGTACTTC
CARSEFSTPGTDYEQYF